The rows below give T cell receptor beta chains drawn from one sample of a study of shared clonotypes between healthy human individuals. Profiled with immunoSEQ multiplex PCR; TCRdb holds only in-frame clones, not every one. The table records roughly 2.6 million clones, more than 80% of them present only once. The sequenced material came from naive CD4+ T cells sorted from blood. The receptors derive from a man aged 18 to 29 in good health. Each CDR3 is given without its conserved first and last residue. Fields, in order: clone size, V gene, J gene, D gene, CDR3 protein. D genes are given only for firm matches. Size values are once, few and many counts, or a class for expanded clones, and some rows have none.

clone size: few; V gene: TRBV30; J gene: TRBJ1-1; D gene: NA; CDR3 protein: AWSQRGTEAF
clone size: NA; V gene: TRBV5-4; J gene: TRBJ2-5; D gene: TRBD1; CDR3 protein: ASSTIDRGGETQY
clone size: NA; V gene: TRBV18; J gene: TRBJ1-2; D gene: TRBD1; CDR3 protein: ASSPLAGTGGSYGYT
clone size: NA; V gene: TRBV18; J gene: TRBJ2-7; D gene: TRBD1; CDR3 protein: ASSPSDRGLPYEQY
clone size: NA; V gene: TRBV4-3; J gene: TRBJ2-7; D gene: NA; CDR3 protein: ASSQGGYAGASSYEQY
clone size: NA; V gene: TRBV28; J gene: TRBJ2-7; D gene: NA; CDR3 protein: ASSLAGQTYEQY
clone size: NA; V gene: TRBV6-5; J gene: TRBJ1-3; D gene: NA; CDR3 protein: ASSYTAGNTIY
clone size: NA; V gene: TRBV7-3; J gene: TRBJ2-2; D gene: NA; CDR3 protein: ASSLLRNTGELF
clone size: few; V gene: TRBV2; J gene: TRBJ1-1; D gene: TRBD1; CDR3 protein: ASTQGQGYGTEAF
clone size: NA; V gene: TRBV11-2; J gene: TRBJ1-6; D gene: NA; CDR3 protein: ASSLARVGSSYNSPLH
clone size: NA; V gene: TRBV23-1; J gene: TRBJ1-5; D gene: NA; CDR3 protein: ASSPQGWGQPQH
clone size: NA; V gene: TRBV28; J gene: TRBJ2-7; D gene: NA; CDR3 protein: ASSLWDSYEQY
clone size: once; V gene: TRBV5-1; J gene: TRBJ2-6; D gene: NA; CDR3 protein: ASGQQGIGANVLT
clone size: NA; V gene: TRBV6-1; J gene: TRBJ2-7; D gene: TRBD2; CDR3 protein: ASSEDPRGGWVEQY
clone size: NA; V gene: TRBV30; J gene: TRBJ2-5; D gene: NA; CDR3 protein: AWSRGWETQY
clone size: once; V gene: TRBV5-1; J gene: TRBJ2-2; D gene: NA; CDR3 protein: ASSLPRHDTGELF
clone size: NA; V gene: TRBV6-5; J gene: TRBJ2-7; D gene: TRBD1; CDR3 protein: ASSYSGQGFYEQY
clone size: NA; V gene: TRBV6-5; J gene: TRBJ2-3; D gene: NA; CDR3 protein: ASSRDPSAADTQY